This T cell receptor beta chain comes out of a study of cytomegalovirus exposure and HLA in healthy donors. As for the study in general: Among 150 million to 200 million T cells, an earlier analysis found about 110 million unique TCR beta sequences.

The sample holds a few counts of this clone. Its antigen is as yet unknown. Whole-study findings and limits: According to an earlier analysis, most TCR beta V segments yielded productive rearrangements about 87% or about 30% of the time. Presence/absence analyses supposed approximately even sequencing depth among donors.

In nominal health when sampled, donors likely had unrecorded immune exposures nonetheless. The study ran its PCR with 60 Vbeta and 13 Jbeta primers. Profiled with immunoSEQ multiplex PCR; TCRdb holds only in-frame clones, not every one. The sample carries around 150,000 clones, around four fifths recorded once. Sequencing input: PBMCs. This receptor was obtained from a man aged 25 to 40 in good health and CMV-seronegative.

In nucleotides, the CDR3 is TGTGCCAGCTCCCCTACCGGGACAACTTACGAGCAGTACTTC. Translating gives CASSPTGTTYEQYF. This chain connects TRBV18 to TRBJ2-7, with D perhaps matching TRBD1 (6 bases). This CDR3 has 14 residues. The germline V gene encodes CDR1 KGHSH and CDR2 LQKENI. The V gene lost 6 bases and the J gene lost 4 bases, with 16 bases spanning the gap.